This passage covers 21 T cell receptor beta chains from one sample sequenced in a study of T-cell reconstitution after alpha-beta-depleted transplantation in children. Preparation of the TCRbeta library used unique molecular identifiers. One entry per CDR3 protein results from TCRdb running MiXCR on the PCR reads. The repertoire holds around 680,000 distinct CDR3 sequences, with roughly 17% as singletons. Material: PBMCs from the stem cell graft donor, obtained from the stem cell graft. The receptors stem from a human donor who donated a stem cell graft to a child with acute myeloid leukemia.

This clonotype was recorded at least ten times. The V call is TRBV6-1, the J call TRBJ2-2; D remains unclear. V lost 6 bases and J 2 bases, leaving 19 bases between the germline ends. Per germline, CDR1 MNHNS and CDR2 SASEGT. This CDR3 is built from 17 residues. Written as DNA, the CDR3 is TGTGCCAGCAGCATCCCTGGGCAGCACGTCAACACCGGGGAGCTGTTTTTT. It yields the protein CASSIPGQHVNTGELFF.

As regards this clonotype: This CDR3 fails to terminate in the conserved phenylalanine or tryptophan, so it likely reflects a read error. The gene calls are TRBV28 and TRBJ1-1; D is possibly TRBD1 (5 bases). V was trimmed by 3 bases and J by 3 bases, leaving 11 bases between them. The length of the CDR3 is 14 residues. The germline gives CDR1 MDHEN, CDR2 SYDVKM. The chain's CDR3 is CASSFGQGDTEAFL. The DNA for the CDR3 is TGTGCCAGCAGTTTTGGCCAGGGAGACACTGAAGCTTTCTTG.

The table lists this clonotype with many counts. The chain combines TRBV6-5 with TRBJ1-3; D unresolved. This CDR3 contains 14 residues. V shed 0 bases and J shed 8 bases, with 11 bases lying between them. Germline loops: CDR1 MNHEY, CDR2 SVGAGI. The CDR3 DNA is TGTGCCAGCAGTTACTCGACTGGCAAAGACACCATATATTTT. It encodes CASSYSTGKDTIYF.

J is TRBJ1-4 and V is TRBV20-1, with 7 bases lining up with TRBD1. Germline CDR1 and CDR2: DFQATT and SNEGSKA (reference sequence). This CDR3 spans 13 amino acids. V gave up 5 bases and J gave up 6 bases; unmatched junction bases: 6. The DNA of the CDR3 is TGCAGTGCTTTCCCCGACAGGGATGAAAAACTGTTTTTT. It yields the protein CSAFPDRDEKLFF.

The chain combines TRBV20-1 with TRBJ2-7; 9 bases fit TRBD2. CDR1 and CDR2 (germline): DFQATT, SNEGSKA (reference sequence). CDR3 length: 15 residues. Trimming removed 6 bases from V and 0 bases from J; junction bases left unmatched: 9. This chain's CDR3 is CSAPPPSGASYEQYF. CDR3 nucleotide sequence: TGCAGTGCGCCACCTCCTAGCGGGGCCTCCTACGAGCAGTACTTC.

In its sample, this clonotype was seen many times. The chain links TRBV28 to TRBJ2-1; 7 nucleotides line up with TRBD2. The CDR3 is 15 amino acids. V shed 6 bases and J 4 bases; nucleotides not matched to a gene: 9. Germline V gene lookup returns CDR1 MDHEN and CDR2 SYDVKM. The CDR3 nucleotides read TGTGCCAGCAGCCCGGACAACGGGGGGTACAATGAGCAGTTCTTC. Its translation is CASSPDNGGYNEQFF.

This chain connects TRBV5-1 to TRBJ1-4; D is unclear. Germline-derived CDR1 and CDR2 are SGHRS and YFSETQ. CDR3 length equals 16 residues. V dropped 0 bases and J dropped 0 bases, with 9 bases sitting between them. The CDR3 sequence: CASSLAASATNEKLFF. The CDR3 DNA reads TGCGCCAGCAGCTTGGCCGCAAGTGCAACTAATGAAAAACTGTTTTTT.

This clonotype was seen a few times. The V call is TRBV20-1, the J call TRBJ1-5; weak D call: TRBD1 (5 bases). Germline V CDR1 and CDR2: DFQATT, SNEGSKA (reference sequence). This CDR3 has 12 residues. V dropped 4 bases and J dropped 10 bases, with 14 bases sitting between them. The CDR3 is CSATLGGGPQHF. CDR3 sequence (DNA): TGCAGTGCTACCCTTGGGGGGGGACCCCAGCATTTT.

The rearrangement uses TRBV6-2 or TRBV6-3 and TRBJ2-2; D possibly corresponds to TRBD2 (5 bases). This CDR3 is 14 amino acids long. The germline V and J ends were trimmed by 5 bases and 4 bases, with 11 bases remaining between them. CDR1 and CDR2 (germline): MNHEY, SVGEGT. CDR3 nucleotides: TGTGCCAGCAGTCCCAGGCTAGCCACCGGGGAGCTGTTTTTT. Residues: CASSPRLATGELFF.

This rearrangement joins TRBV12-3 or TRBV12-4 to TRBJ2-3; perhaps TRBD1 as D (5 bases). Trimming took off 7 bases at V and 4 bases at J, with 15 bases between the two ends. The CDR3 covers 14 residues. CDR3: CASKGAASADTQYF. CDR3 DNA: TGTGCCAGCAAAGGGGCGGCCTCCGCAGATACGCAGTATTTT.

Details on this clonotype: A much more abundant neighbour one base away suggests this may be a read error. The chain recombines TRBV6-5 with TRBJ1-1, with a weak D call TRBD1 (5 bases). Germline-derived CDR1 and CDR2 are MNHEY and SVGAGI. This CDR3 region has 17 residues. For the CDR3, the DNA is TGTGCCAGCAGTTCCTCCTCTAAGTCCGTTGGGACCACTGAAGCTCTCTTT. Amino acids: CASSSSSKSVGTTEALF.

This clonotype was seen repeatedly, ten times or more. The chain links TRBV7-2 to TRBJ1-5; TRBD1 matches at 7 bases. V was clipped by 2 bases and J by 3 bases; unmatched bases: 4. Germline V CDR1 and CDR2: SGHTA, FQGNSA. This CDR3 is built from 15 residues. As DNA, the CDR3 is TGTGCCAGCAGCTTAAGGACAGGATACAATCAGCCCCAGCATTTT. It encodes CASSLRTGYNQPQHF.

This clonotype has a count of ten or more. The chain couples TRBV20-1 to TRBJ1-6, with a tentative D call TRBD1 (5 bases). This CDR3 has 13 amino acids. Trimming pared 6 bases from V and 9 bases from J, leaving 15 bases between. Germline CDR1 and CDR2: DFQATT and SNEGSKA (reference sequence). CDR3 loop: CSARQGVTSPLHF. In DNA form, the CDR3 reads TGCAGTGCACGGCAGGGAGTGACTTCACCCCTCCACTTT.

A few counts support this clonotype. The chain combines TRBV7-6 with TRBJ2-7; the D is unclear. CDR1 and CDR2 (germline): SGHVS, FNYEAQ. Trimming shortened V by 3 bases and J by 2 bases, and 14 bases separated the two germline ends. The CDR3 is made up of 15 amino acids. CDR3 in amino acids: CASSFSLSRPYEQYV. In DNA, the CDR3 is TGTGCCAGCAGCTTCTCTCTGTCGCGGCCCTACGAGCAGTACGTC.

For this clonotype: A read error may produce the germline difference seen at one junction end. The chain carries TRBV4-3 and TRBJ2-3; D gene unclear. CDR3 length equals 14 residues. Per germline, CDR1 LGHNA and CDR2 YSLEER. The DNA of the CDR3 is TGCTCCAGCAGCCAAGATGGCCTCACAGATACGCAGTATTTT. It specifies CSSSQDGLTDTQYF.

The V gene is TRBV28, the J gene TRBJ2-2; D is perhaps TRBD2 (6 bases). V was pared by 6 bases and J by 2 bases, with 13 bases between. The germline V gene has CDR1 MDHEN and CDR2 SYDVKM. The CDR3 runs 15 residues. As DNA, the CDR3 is TGTGCCAGCAGACCTGACACTAGCAACACCGGGGAGCTGTTTTTT. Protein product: CASRPDTSNTGELFF.

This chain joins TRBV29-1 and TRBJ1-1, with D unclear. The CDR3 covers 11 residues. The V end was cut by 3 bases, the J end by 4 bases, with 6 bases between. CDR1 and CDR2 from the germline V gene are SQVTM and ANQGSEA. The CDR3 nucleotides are TGCAGCGTTGATCAGGCCACTGAAGCTTTCTTT. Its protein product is CSVDQATEAFF.

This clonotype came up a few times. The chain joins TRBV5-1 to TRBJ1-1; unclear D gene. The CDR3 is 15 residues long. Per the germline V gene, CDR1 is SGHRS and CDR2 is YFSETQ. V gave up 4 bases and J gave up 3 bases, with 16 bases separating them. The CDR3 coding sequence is TGCGCCAGCAGCCAGAGGACGGGCACGGACACTGAAGCTTTCTTT. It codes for CASSQRTGTDTEAFF.

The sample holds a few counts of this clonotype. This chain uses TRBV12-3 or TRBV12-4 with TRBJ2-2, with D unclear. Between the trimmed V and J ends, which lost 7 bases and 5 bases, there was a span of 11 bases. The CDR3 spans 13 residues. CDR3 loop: CASTLLETGELFF. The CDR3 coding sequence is TGTGCCAGCACCCTGCTAGAAACCGGGGAGCTGTTTTTT.

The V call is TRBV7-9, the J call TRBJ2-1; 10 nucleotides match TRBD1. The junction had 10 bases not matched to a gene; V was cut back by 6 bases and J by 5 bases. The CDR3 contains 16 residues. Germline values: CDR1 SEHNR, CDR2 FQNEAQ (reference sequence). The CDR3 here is CASSPRTGGKDNEQFF. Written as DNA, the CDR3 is TGTGCCAGCAGTCCCCGGACAGGGGGAAAGGACAATGAGCAGTTCTTC.

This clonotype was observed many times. CDR3 protein: CASSFQGSNEQFF. CDR3 DNA: TGTGCCAGCAGCTTCCAGGGGAGCAATGAGCAGTTCTTC. The V call is TRBV7-9, the J call TRBJ2-1; D is possibly TRBD1 (6 bases). From germline, CDR1 is SEHNR and CDR2 FQNEAQ (reference sequence). The V end was cut by 3 bases, the J end by 6 bases, with 9 bases between. CDR3 length: 13 amino acids. Supplemented by reference TRBV7-9 and TRBJ2-1, the full variable domain reads DTGVSQNPRHKITKRGQNVTFRCDPISEHNRLYWYRQTLGQGPEFLTYFQNEAQLEKSRLLSDRFSAERPKGSFSTLEIQRTEQGDSAMYLCASSFQGSNEQFFGPGTRLTVL.